The 19 T cell receptor beta chains below were found in one sample sequenced in a study of blood T cell repertoires in COVID-19. Profiled with immunoSEQ multiplex PCR; TCRdb holds only in-frame clones, not every one. The sample has some 330,000 clones, roughly 80% seen once. The sequenced material came from PBMCs or T cells enriched from blood (not recorded which). The receptors derive from a woman aged 45-59 years who had recovered from COVID-19.

V gene TRBV3-1 (or the pseudogene TRBV3-2) combines with J gene TRBJ1-2, with TRBD1 matching over 7 bases. The CDR3 has 14 amino acids. Trimming cost V 4 bases and J 8 bases; bases outside gene matches: 10. Per the germline V gene, CDR1 is LGHDT and CDR2 is YNNKEL (reference sequence). CDR3 protein: CASSPEQGWRGYTF. CDR3 nucleotides: TGTGCCAGCAGCCCCGAACAGGGGTGGAGGGGCTACACCTTC.

The chain is built from TRBV30 and TRBJ1-1, with D possibly matching TRBD1 (6 bases). V was cut by 2 bases and J by 1 base, with 11 bases left in between. This CDR3 spans 14 amino acids. CDR1 GTSNPN and CDR2 SVGIG come from the germline V gene (reference sequence). The CDR3 bases are TGTGCCTGGAGTAGAGGACAGAAGAACACTGAAGCTTTCTTT. Protein: CAWSRGQKNTEAFF. The full variable domain, with the rest looked up from reference TRBV30 and TRBJ1-1, is SQTIHQWPATLVQPVGSPLSLECTVEGTSNPNLYWYRQAAGRGLQLLFYSVGIGQISSEVPQNLSASRPQDRQFILSSKKLLLSDSGFYLCAWSRGQKNTEAFFGQGTRLTVV.

The V gene is TRBV3-1 (or the pseudogene TRBV3-2), the J gene TRBJ2-2, with 7 positions matching TRBD2. The V segment lost 0 bases and the J segment 1 base; nucleotides outside the gene matches: 11. Germline CDR1 LGHDT, CDR2 YNNKEL (reference sequence). The CDR3 is made up of 19 amino acids. CDR3 coding DNA: TGTGCCAGCAGCCAAGATCGGTGGGAGGGGCAAATGAACACCGGGGAGCTGTTTTTT. Residues: CASSQDRWEGQMNTGELFF.

This chain connects TRBV29-1 to TRBJ2-7; D is perhaps TRBD1 (6 bases). Trimming left V 1 base short and J 0 bases short, with 16 bases between. The length of the CDR3 is 16 residues. Germline loops: CDR1 SQVTM, CDR2 ANQGSEA. CDR3 loop: CSVEGQTGPYSYEQYF. In DNA, the CDR3 is TGCAGCGTTGAAGGACAAACAGGGCCTTACTCCTACGAGCAGTACTTC.

This clone was detected only a few times. The chain has TRBV2 and TRBJ2-1, with a tentative D call TRBD2 (6 bases). The V gene's germline CDR1 is SNHLY and CDR2 FYNNEI. V gave up 6 bases and J gave up 10 bases, with 22 bases separating them. The CDR3 extends over 15 amino acids. CDR3 sequence (DNA): TGTGCCAGCAGAGCCCCGGGACTTAGGGTGGACGAGCAGTTCTTC. It codes for CASRAPGLRVDEQFF. Full variable domain (missing parts from reference TRBV2 and TRBJ2-1): EPEVTQTPSHQVTQMGQEVILRCVPISNHLYFYWYRQILGQKVEFLVSFYNNEISEKSEIFDDQFSVERPDGSNFTLKIRSTKLEDSAMYFCASRAPGLRVDEQFFGPGTRLTVL.

The chain combines TRBV10-3 with TRBJ2-2; TRBD2 matches 14 bases. This CDR3 has 17 amino acids. Germline lookup yields CDR1 ENHRY and CDR2 SYGVKD. Trimming took 8 bases from V and 4 from J; bases not matched to a gene: 9. Here the CDR3 reads CAIAGLAGEAGTGELFF. In nucleotides, the CDR3 is TGTGCCATCGCGGGACTAGCGGGAGAGGCGGGCACCGGGGAGCTGTTTTTT.

The chain is built from TRBV15 and TRBJ1-5; no firm D call. Trimming removed 1 base at V and 1 base at J, with 14 bases between. Germline-derived CDR1 and CDR2 are LNHNV and YYDKDF (reference sequence). The CDR3 is made up of 17 amino acids. CDR3 coding DNA: TGTGCCACCAGCAGAGGAGATGCAGGTTCAAGCAATCAGCCCCAGCATTTT. It translates to CATSRGDAGSSNQPQHF.

V and J are TRBV29-1 and TRBJ2-7; D not certain. The CDR3 is 13 amino acids. Trimming removed 0 bases from V and 3 bases from J, with 9 bases in between. Germline CDR1 SQVTM, CDR2 ANQGSEA. The CDR3, as DNA: TGCAGCGTTGAAGATCCCCCCATCTACGAGCAGTACTTC. Encoded protein: CSVEDPPIYEQYF.

This chain uses TRBV2 with TRBJ2-5, with 9 bases identical to TRBD2. J was trimmed by 4 bases and V by 3 bases; bases with no gene match: 6. CDR1 and CDR2 (germline): SNHLY, FYNNEI. The CDR3 has 15 residues. For the CDR3, the DNA is TGTGCCAGCAGTGATCGGGGACTAGCAGGAGAGACCCAGTACTTC. This sequence encodes CASSDRGLAGETQYF.

J is TRBJ1-1 and V is TRBV19; TRBD1 matches 7 bases. Trimming cost V 8 bases and J 1 base; bases outside gene matches: 4. Germline-derived CDR1 and CDR2 are LNHDA and SQIVND (reference sequence). The CDR3 is 13 amino acids. The CDR3 DNA follows: TGTGCCAGTCTGGACAGGAGGAACACTGAAGCTTTCTTT. Translating it yields CASLDRRNTEAFF.

This chain uses TRBV12-3 or TRBV12-4 with TRBJ1-2, with TRBD1 identical over 8 bases. V dropped 6 bases and J dropped 8; count of bases not matched to a gene: 5. The CDR3 spans 12 residues. Written as DNA, the CDR3 is TGTGCCAGCAGCCGGACAGGGCAGGGCTACACCTTC. Its translation: CASSRTGQGYTF.

The V and J genes are TRBV27 and TRBJ1-1; TRBD1 matches at 7 bases. After removal of 6 bases from V and 4 bases from J, the junction contained 14 bases not matched to a gene. The germline CDR1 and CDR2 sequences are MNHEY and SMNVEV (reference sequence). CDR3 length: 16 amino acids. In DNA, the CDR3 is TGTGCCAGCAGCCCGGGTGGTAGGGGGCGAGTCACTGAAGCTTTCTTT. This encodes CASSPGGRGRVTEAFF.

This chain links TRBV11-2 with TRBJ1-1; no definite D call. The CDR3 is 16 amino acids. Germline V gene sequence: CDR1 SGHAT, CDR2 FQNNGV. Trimming cost V 5 bases and J 2 bases, with 18 bases left between them. This CDR3 reads CASSPLGRSLNTEAFF. The CDR3 DNA sequence: TGTGCCAGCAGCCCACTGGGCAGATCTTTAAACACTGAAGCTTTCTTT.

Concerning this clone itself: The sample carries other DNA sequences with the same CDR3. This chain uses TRBV7-2 with TRBJ2-7; no clear D gene. CDR1 is SGHTA and CDR2 is FQGNSA in the germline V gene. Trimming removed 4 bases from V and 3 bases from J, with 4 bases in between. The CDR3 has 11 amino acids. Here the CDR3 DNA reads TGTGCCAGCAGCTCCAACTACGAGCAGTACTTC. Its protein product is CASSSNYEQYF.

This clone was picked up a small number of times. The rearrangement joins TRBV3-1 (or the pseudogene TRBV3-2) to TRBJ1-1, with D unresolved. The CDR3 is 14 amino acids. V was shortened by 4 bases and J by 5 bases, with 14 bases between the two germline ends. CDR1 LGHDT and CDR2 YNNKEL come from the germline V gene (reference sequence). Here the CDR3 reads CASSPSNSGTEAFF. The CDR3 DNA follows: TGTGCCAGCAGCCCCAGTAACTCGGGGACTGAAGCTTTCTTT.

CDR3 sequence reads: CASSSSPRRDNEQFF. The CDR3 bases are TGTGCCAGCAGCTCGTCCCCTCGGAGGGACAATGAGCAGTTCTTC. The J gene is TRBJ2-1, the V gene TRBV3-1 (or the pseudogene TRBV3-2), with D possibly being TRBD2 (6 bases). The CDR3 has 15 amino acids. Trimming left V 5 bases short and J 5 bases short, with 16 bases between. CDR1 and CDR2 (germline): LGHDT, YNNKEL (reference sequence).

V and J are TRBV6-2 or TRBV6-3 and TRBJ1-4; D perhaps matches TRBD1 (6 bases). V was clipped by 4 bases and J by 5 bases, with 32 bases between them. The CDR3 has 21 amino acids. CDR1 and CDR2 from the germline V gene are MNHEY and SVGEGT. The CDR3 loop is CASSLVRGQRRTSSQNEKLFF. The DNA for the CDR3 is TGTGCCAGCAGTTTAGTCCGCGGACAGCGACGTACCTCTTCACAAAATGAAAAACTGTTTTTT.

The chain has TRBV11-2 and TRBJ1-1; no reliable D call. The CDR3 sequence is 16 residues long. Germline lookup yields CDR1 SGHAT and CDR2 FQNNGV. Trimming left V 1 base short and J 1 base short, with 13 bases between. The CDR3 sequence: CASSLGAEPWNTEAFF. The CDR3 coding sequence is TGTGCCAGCAGCTTAGGGGCAGAACCTTGGAACACTGAAGCTTTCTTT.

The chain combines TRBV2 with TRBJ2-6; possibly TRBD2 for D (6 bases). With 6 bases removed from V and 2 bases from J, the gap between germline ends came to 11 bases. This CDR3 spans 15 amino acids. The V gene's germline CDR1 is SNHLY and CDR2 FYNNEI. In DNA form, the CDR3 reads TGTGCCAGCAGCGGGGAGGTCGCTGGGGCCAACGTCCTGACTTTC. Protein: CASSGEVAGANVLTF.